This passage covers 14 T cell receptor beta chains from one sample sequenced in a study of T-cell reconstitution after alpha-beta-depleted transplantation in children. As it was prepared, the TCRbeta library received unique molecular identifiers. In TCRdb, the PCR reads were re-called with MiXCR into one record per CDR3 protein. The sample lists 150,000 to 200,000 distinct CDR3 sequences; approximately 12% were seen once. The sequencing here drew on PBMCs, taken before TCRalphabeta/CD19-depleted stem cell transplant. All receptors derive from a boy aged 2 to 10 with acute myeloid leukemia, due to receive a stem cell transplant.

This clonotype has at least ten counts. The chain recombines TRBV5-1 with TRBJ2-1; TRBD2 matches 7 bases. The CDR3 extends over 15 amino acids. The germline CDR1 and CDR2 sequences are SGHRS and YFSETQ. Trimming at V came to 4 bases and at J to 4 bases, leaving 8 bases not matched to a gene. The CDR3 loop is CASSGDPAGYNEQFF. The CDR3 DNA is TGCGCCAGCAGCGGGGATCCAGCGGGGTACAATGAGCAGTTCTTC.

This clonotype was seen ten or more times. The genes are TRBV4-1 and TRBJ2-5; 7 bases line up with TRBD2. The V and J ends lost 4 bases and 3 bases, in that order; junction bases with no gene match: 11. The CDR3 is made up of 16 amino acids. Germline CDR1 is MGHRA and CDR2 is YSYEKL. The CDR3 coding sequence is TGCGCCAGCAGCCGAATCTTGGGGGGGGGAAAAGAGACCCAGTACTTC. This codes for CASSRILGGGKETQYF.

This clonotype was picked up many times. For the CDR3, the DNA is TGTGCCAGCAGTCTACAGGGGTCGTGGACTGAAGCTTTCTTT. This gives the protein CASSLQGSWTEAFF. The chain is built from TRBV2 and TRBJ1-1, with TRBD1 matching over 7 bases. This CDR3 comprises 14 residues. CDR1 and CDR2 from the germline V gene are SNHLY and FYNNEI. After removal of 5 bases from V and 5 bases from J, the junction contained 8 bases not matched to a gene.

This clonotype has at least ten counts. The V gene is TRBV14, the J gene TRBJ1-5; 11 bases map to TRBD1. CDR3 length: 13 residues. V lost 2 bases to trimming and J lost 15 bases; unmatched junction nucleotides: 6. Germline V gene sequence: CDR1 SGHDN, CDR2 FVKESK. The CDR3 region has the DNA TGTGCCAGCAGCCAAACTGGGACAGGGGGACGGCATTTT. Protein: CASSQTGTGGRHF.

This clonotype has at least ten counts. The J gene is TRBJ1-1, the V gene TRBV20-1; TRBD1 matches at 7 bases. There are 16 residues in the CDR3. Per germline, CDR1 DFQATT and CDR2 SNEGSKA (reference sequence). V lost 0 bases to trimming and J lost 1 base; unmatched junction nucleotides: 8. CDR3 loop: CSARDPMTGRNTEAFF. CDR3 coding DNA: TGCAGTGCTAGAGATCCTATGACAGGGCGGAACACTGAAGCTTTCTTT.

This clonotype was seen ten or more times. CDR3 DNA: TGTGCCAGCAGTACCGGGACTGAGGAGACCCAGTACTTC. Translating gives CASSTGTEETQYF. This chain links TRBV12-3 or TRBV12-4 with TRBJ2-5, with a tentative D call TRBD2 (6 bases). CDR3 size: 13 residues. Trimming left V 5 bases short and J 5 bases short, with 12 bases between.

This clonotype has at least ten counts. In DNA, the CDR3 is TGCAGTGCTTCGTCGGGGGGGCCGACAGATACGCAGTATTTT. Protein sequence: CSASSGGPTDTQYF. V usage is TRBV20-1 and J usage is TRBJ2-3; 8 bases line up with TRBD2. J was trimmed by 3 bases and V by 5 bases; bases with no gene match: 7. Germline CDR1 is DFQATT and CDR2 is SNEGSKA (reference sequence). The CDR3 length is 14 residues.

This clonotype was observed at least ten times. This rearrangement joins TRBV12-3 or TRBV12-4 to TRBJ1-2, with TRBD1 matching 12 bases. The J segment lost 3 bases and the V segment lost 5 bases, leaving 4 bases of the junction unmatched. The CDR3 length is 15 residues. In DNA form, the CDR3 reads TGTGCCAGCAGTAGGGACAGGGGGCCCTACTATGGCTACACCTTC. Translated, it gives CASSRDRGPYYGYTF.

The rearrangement uses TRBV4-2 and TRBJ2-3, with 11 bases that match TRBD2. This CDR3 has 16 residues. J lost 5 bases, V lost 4 bases, and 8 bases had no gene match. Per the germline V gene, CDR1 is LGHNA and CDR2 is YNFKEQ. The CDR3 reads CASSRNSGGAIDTQYF. CDR3 bases: TGTGCCAGCAGCCGGAATAGCGGGGGGGCCATAGATACGCAGTATTTT.

This clonotype was counted many times. V and J are TRBV7-9 and TRBJ1-5, with 9 bases that match TRBD1. V trimming: 5 bases; J trimming: 12 bases; junction bases outside the gene matches: 8. Per germline, CDR1 SEHNR and CDR2 FQNEAQ (reference sequence). The CDR3 loop spans 13 amino acids. The CDR3 DNA is TGTGCCAGCAGCCAACTTACAGGGGGCGACCAGCATTTT. Its translation is CASSQLTGGDQHF.

This clonotype appeared many times. The V call is TRBV20-1, the J call TRBJ2-1; 7 bases are a match to TRBD2. CDR3 length equals 14 residues. J lost 8 bases, V lost 3 bases, and 10 bases had no gene match. Germline V lookup: CDR1 DFQATT, CDR2 SNEGSKA (reference sequence). The DNA for the CDR3 is TGCAGTGCTAGGGGGCGGACTAGTGAGGATGAGCAGTTCTTC. Translation: CSARGRTSEDEQFF.

This clonotype was recorded at least ten times. The rearrangement links TRBV9 to TRBJ2-7; TRBD1 might be the D (6 bases). The CDR3 consists of 15 residues. Trimming left V 3 bases short and J 3 bases short, with 16 bases between. Germline CDR1 reads SGDLS; CDR2 reads YYNGEE. The chain's CDR3 is CASSAIDRPDYEQYF. In DNA form, the CDR3 reads TGTGCCAGCAGCGCTATCGACAGGCCGGACTACGAGCAGTACTTC.

About this clonotype itself: The junction does not match germline at one end; this may be a read error. The CDR3 region has the DNA TGTGCCAGCAGCGTCATGTGGTGGGGCTACAGTGAGCAGTTCTTC. Translating gives CASSVMWWGYSEQFF. The genes are TRBV9 and TRBJ2-1; D is possibly TRBD1 (5 bases). The germline gives CDR1 SGDLS, CDR2 YYNGEE. The CDR3 is 15 amino acids.

This clonotype was observed at least ten times. The rearrangement links TRBV5-1 to TRBJ2-3; TRBD1 might be the D (6 bases). The CDR3 sequence is 15 residues long. The germline V and J ends were trimmed by 4 bases and 1 base, with 13 bases remaining between them. The germline gives CDR1 SGHRS, CDR2 YFSETQ. CDR3 nucleotides: TGCGCCAGCAGCCCGGGACCAGGGGGCACAGATACGCAGTATTTT. Its translation: CASSPGPGGTDTQYF.